This T cell receptor beta chain was sequenced during a study of OX40 agonist ivuxolimab in advanced cancers. Germline V gene data show CDR1 as LGHNA and CDR2 as YSLEER. V was shortened by 5 bases and J by 0 bases, with 13 bases between the two germline ends. The CDR3 runs 16 residues. Data came from immunoSEQ multiplex PCR; TCRdb stores just in-frame clones and leaves some out. Counted here are around 15,000 clones, 70% to 80% occurring once; the ten biggest clones make up around 37%. This specimen was CD4+ or CD8+ T cells sorted from blood, taken in a trial of the OX40 agonist ivuxolimab. The chain is built from TRBV4-3 and TRBJ1-4; D not resolved. The sequence came from an adult with an advanced solid tumor such as melanoma, head and neck, liver or kidney cancer. The CDR3: CASSSGVTATNEKLFF. Written as DNA, the CDR3 is TGCGCCAGCAGCTCTGGTGTTACTGCAACTAATGAAAAACTGTTTTTT.